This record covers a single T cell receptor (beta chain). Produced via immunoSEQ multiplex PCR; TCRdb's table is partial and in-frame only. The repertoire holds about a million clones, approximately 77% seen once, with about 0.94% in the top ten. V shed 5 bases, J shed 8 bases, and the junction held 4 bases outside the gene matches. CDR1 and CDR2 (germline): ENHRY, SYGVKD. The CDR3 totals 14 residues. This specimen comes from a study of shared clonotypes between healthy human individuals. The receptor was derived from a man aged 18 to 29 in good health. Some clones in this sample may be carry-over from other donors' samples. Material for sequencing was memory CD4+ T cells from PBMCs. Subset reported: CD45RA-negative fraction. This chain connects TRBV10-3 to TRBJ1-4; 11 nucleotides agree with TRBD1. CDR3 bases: TGTGCCATCAGTCGGACAGGGGGCGACGAAAAACTGTTTTTT. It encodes CAISRTGGDEKLFF.